These T cell receptor beta chains were read from a single sample in a study of cytomegalovirus exposure and HLA in healthy donors. Only in-frame clones appear in the TCRdb table, and some are missing; sequencing was by immunoSEQ multiplex PCR. The data show some 67,000 clones, approximately 78% seen once. The sequencing input was PBMCs. These receptors originate from a man between 40 and 49 years old in good health and CMV-seronegative. The CDR3 runs from the conserved cysteine through the conserved F or W. The D gene is left open where the match is weak. Part of the rows lack a size; the others show once, few, many or a class for expanded clones.

v_gene	d_gene	j_gene	abundance	CDR3nt	CDR3aa
TRBV16	.	TRBJ2-1	.	TGTGCCAGCAGCAAACTAGGACCCAATGAGCAGTTCTTC	CASSKLGPNEQFF
TRBV5-8	.	TRBJ1-2	.	TGTGCCAGCAGCTCCAGGGTAGCCTATGGCTACACCTTC	CASSSRVAYGYTF
TRBV5-6	.	TRBJ2-7	few	TGTGCCAGCAGCTTGTCCGGCGGGGACGAGCAGTACTTC	CASSLSGGDEQYF
TRBV19	.	TRBJ2-1	.	TGTGCCAGTAGTATAGGCTATTACAATGAGCAGTTCTTC	CASSIGYYNEQFF
TRBV5-4	.	TRBJ2-1	.	TGTGCCAGCAGCCAAATCTGGGACTCGAGCTCCTACAATGAGCAGTTCTTC	CASSQIWDSSSYNEQFF
TRBV5-4	TRBD2	TRBJ2-3	.	TGTGCCAGCAGCTTGCCGGGAGGGCGCACAGATACGCAGTATTTT	CASSLPGGRTDTQYF
TRBV7-6	TRBD1	TRBJ1-1	.	TGTGCCAGCAGCGGGACAGGGATGAACACTGAAGCTTTCTTT	CASSGTGMNTEAFF
TRBV9	.	TRBJ2-7	.	TGTGCCAGCAGCGTGGGTGGGTCAGGGGTATTGGACGAGCAGTACTTC	CASSVGGSGVLDEQYF
TRBV12-5	.	TRBJ1-1	.	TGTGCTAGTGGCCTGTTTTGGGACTCGACAGCATGGAAGGGAACTGAAGCTTTCTTT	CASGLFWDSTAWKGTEAFF
TRBV11-1	TRBD1	TRBJ2-6	once	TGTGCCAGCACCCCTGGGACAGGGCGCTCTGGGGCCAACGTCCTGACTTTC	CASTPGTGRSGANVLTF
TRBV4-1	.	TRBJ2-5	.	TGCGCCAGCAGCCAAGAACGGGGAGAGACCCAGTACTTC	CASSQERGETQYF
TRBV7-9	.	TRBJ1-4	.	TGTGCCAGCAGCCCCGGCCGGGACAAGCCTAATGAAAAACTGTTTTTT	CASSPGRDKPNEKLFF
TRBV5-1	TRBD1	TRBJ2-3	.	TGCGCCAGCCAGGACAGGAGGCCCACAGATACGCAGTATTTT	CASQDRRPTDTQYF
TRBV9	TRBD2	TRBJ2-1	.	TGTGCCAGCAGCGCTGCCGGACTAGTCAATGAGCAGTTCTTC	CASSAAGLVNEQFF
TRBV5-6	TRBD1	TRBJ2-3	.	TGTGCCAGCAGCTTGGGGGACAGAAGCACAGATACGCAGTATTTT	CASSLGDRSTDTQYF
TRBV28	.	TRBJ1-2	.	TGTGCCAGCAGCGCAGTGAGGGGCTACACCTTC	CASSAVRGYTF